Here is one T cell receptor beta chain with its context. Its specificity is not known. Trimming removed 4 bases from V and 5 bases from J; junction bases left unmatched: 5. This CDR3 has 13 amino acids. The germline gives CDR1 SQVTM, CDR2 ANQGSEA. This sample was taken from a study of T cells after yellow fever vaccination. In TCRdb, the 5' RACE reads were re-called with MiXCR into one record per CDR3 protein. In the table there are around 600,000 distinct CDR3 sequences, over 9% of which are singletons. Regarding the study as a whole: Primary-vaccination clones mostly resurfaced post-booster (about 95% CD4, just under 90% CD8). Though weaker, the secondary response peaked faster, on day 5 versus 15.

The chain couples TRBV29-1 to TRBJ2-3; 8 nucleotides line up with TRBD1. This specimen was PBMCs, taken on the day of the yellow fever booster vaccination. This TCR was sampled from a man aged 25 to 45 who received the YFV17D yellow fever vaccine. CDR3 nucleotide sequence: TGCAGCGTTGTTCAGGGGGCGGGAGATACGCAGTATTTT. Amino acid sequence: CSVVQGAGDTQYF.